Described below is a single T cell receptor (beta chain) sequence and its context. The data derive from a study of blood T cell repertoires in COVID-19. Study at large: Samples came from the United States, Italy and Spain, spanning acute and convalescent COVID-19. T cells, B-cell-depleted T cells, or PBMCs supplied cDNA or gDNA.

Original handling: Nucleated cell number was recorded as an estimate derived from reference gene primer amplification. Profiling relied on immunoSEQ multiplex PCR, and the TCRdb table lists in-frame clones only, not all of them. That table is the source of V, J and clone size, and D and trimming were worked out from the DNA. The sample lists 84,000 or so clones, about four fifths occurring once. The V end lost 7 bases, the J end lost 5 bases, and 14 bases lay between the germline ends. Germline V lookup: CDR1 LGHDT, CDR2 YNNKEL (reference sequence). This CDR3 has 13 residues. The Seattle patients, enrolled during active infection, were followed longitudinally.

The origin of this receptor is a man between 65 and 85 years old with COVID-19, enrolled during active disease. The chain joins TRBV3-1 (or the pseudogene TRBV3-2) to TRBJ1-1; no firm D call. Sequencing was done on a sample of peripheral blood. The CDR3: CASTKLGVTEAFF. The CDR3, as DNA: TGTGCCAGCACCAAACTCGGGGTGACTGAAGCTTTCTTT.